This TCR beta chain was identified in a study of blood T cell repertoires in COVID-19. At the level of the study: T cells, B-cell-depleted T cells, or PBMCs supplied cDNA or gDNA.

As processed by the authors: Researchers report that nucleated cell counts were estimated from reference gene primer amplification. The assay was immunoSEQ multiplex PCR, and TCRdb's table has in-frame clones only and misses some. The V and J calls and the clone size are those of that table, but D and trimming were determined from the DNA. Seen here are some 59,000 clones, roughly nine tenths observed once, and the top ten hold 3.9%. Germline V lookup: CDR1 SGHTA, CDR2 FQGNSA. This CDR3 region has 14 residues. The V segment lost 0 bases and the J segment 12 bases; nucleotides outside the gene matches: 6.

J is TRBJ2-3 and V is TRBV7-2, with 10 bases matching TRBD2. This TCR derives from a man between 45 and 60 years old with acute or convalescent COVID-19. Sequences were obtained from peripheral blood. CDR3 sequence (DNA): TGTGCCAGCAGCTTAGCCCTAGCGGGAGCCCATCAGTATTTT. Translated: CASSLALAGAHQYF.